Below, one TCR beta chain is given with its context. This record comes from a study of T cells in localized non-small cell lung cancer. The method was immunoSEQ multiplex PCR; TCRdb's version includes in-frame clones alone and lacks a portion of them. The data contain 40,000 to 55,000 clones, 81% of them singletons. Sample: peripheral blood mononuclear cells, taken before any cancer treatment. This receptor was identified in a man aged 35-75 years with stage III lung adenocarcinoma.

The CDR3 region is CASSGIELVSGQTYEQYF. The CDR3 DNA is TGCGCCAGCAGTGGGATCGAACTAGTCAGCGGGCAAACCTACGAGCAGTACTTC. The rearrangement links TRBV10-1 to TRBJ2-7, with a tentative D call TRBD2 (6 bases). The germline V gene has CDR1 WNHNN and CDR2 SYGVQD (reference sequence). The CDR3 contains 18 residues. Trimming removed 4 bases at V and 2 bases at J, with 24 bases between.